The clone carrying this TCR beta chain was seen ten or more times. This sample stems from a study of T cells in Graves' hyperthyroidism and ophthalmopathy. RNA transcripts yielded amplified TCR beta CDR3 regions. The study used the HTBI primer set for a first-round RT-PCR of the TCR CDR3. TCRdb used MiXCR to reprocess the multiplex PCR reads, holding one entry per CDR3 protein. The sample lists about 640,000 distinct CDR3 sequences; approximately 15% were seen once. V gave up 10 bases and J gave up 2 bases, with 15 bases separating them. The CDR3 loop spans 13 amino acids. Germline CDR1 SNHLY, CDR2 FYNNEI.

This chain links TRBV2 with TRBJ2-7; D is unclear. Sequenced: blood. The sequence was collected from a woman in her forties or fifties with Graves' ophthalmopathy. The CDR3 DNA sequence: TGTGCCATCTCCGAGGACGTGACCTACGAGCAGTACTTC. This encodes CAISEDVTYEQYF.